The 20 T cell receptor beta chains in this list originate from one sample, sequenced in a study of blood T cell repertoires in COVID-19. Some clones are missing from TCRdb's copy, which holds only in-frame ones; the method was immunoSEQ multiplex PCR. The sample has approximately 300,000 clones, 80% to 95% seen once. Sequenced material: peripheral blood. All receptors come from a woman in her thirties with COVID-19, enrolled during active disease.

This clone appeared a few times. The rearrangement uses TRBV11-2 and TRBJ2-3; 7 nucleotides line up with TRBD1. Germline CDR1 and CDR2: SGHAT and FQNNGV. The V and J ends lost 7 bases and 4 bases, in that order; junction bases with no gene match: 11. There are 15 residues in the CDR3. Written as DNA, the CDR3 is TGTGCCAGCACCAAAACCGGGACAGTTTCAGATACGCAGTATTTT. Protein sequence: CASTKTGTVSDTQYF.

The chain links TRBV6-5 to TRBJ2-1; 12 bases agree with TRBD2. Germline values: CDR1 MNHEY, CDR2 SVGAGI. Germline trimming cut 7 bases from V and 4 bases from J; bases unmatched to any gene: 5. This CDR3 is built from 15 residues. In DNA form, the CDR3 reads TGTGCCAGCACGACTAGCGGGAGCTCGTACAATGAGCAGTTCTTC. Its protein is CASTTSGSSYNEQFF.

The chain carries TRBV6-5 and TRBJ2-1; no reliable D call. Germline CDR1 and CDR2: MNHEY and SVGAGI. The CDR3 contains 11 residues. V lost 7 bases, J lost 5 bases, and 6 bases lay in between. DNA for the CDR3: TGTGCCAGCACGAGGAACAATGAGCAGTTCTTC. It yields the protein CASTRNNEQFF.

The chain employs TRBV3-1 (or the pseudogene TRBV3-2) and TRBJ2-7; 9 nucleotides agree with TRBD1. The CDR3 sequence is 15 residues long. Germline trimming cut 1 base from V and 3 bases from J; bases unmatched to any gene: 4. Germline-derived CDR1 and CDR2 are LGHDT and YNNKEL (reference sequence). CDR3 bases: TGTGCCAGCAGCCAAGGTACAGGGGGCTACTACGAGCAGTACTTC. The encoded protein is CASSQGTGGYYEQYF.

The chain links TRBV9 to TRBJ1-1; 10 bases agree with TRBD1. The CDR3 loop spans 14 amino acids. After removal of 4 bases from V and 4 bases from J, the junction contained 4 bases not matched to a gene. Germline V CDR1 and CDR2: SGDLS, YYNGEE. The DNA for the CDR3 is TGTGCCAGCAGCCTCCGGACAGGGGGCACTGAAGCTTTCTTT. It codes for CASSLRTGGTEAFF.

The V and J genes are TRBV10-1 and TRBJ2-7, with TRBD1 matching over 9 bases. V lost 4 bases, J lost 5 bases, and 9 bases stayed unmatched. This CDR3 has 15 amino acids. The V gene's germline CDR1 is WNHNN and CDR2 SYGVQD (reference sequence). The CDR3 protein is CASSVGDRDADEQYF. The CDR3 coding sequence is TGCGCCAGCAGTGTTGGGGACAGGGATGCCGACGAGCAGTACTTC.

V is TRBV7-9 and J is TRBJ2-3, with TRBD1 identical over 10 bases. CDR3 size: 19 residues. Germline V gene lookup returns CDR1 SEHNR and CDR2 FQNEAQ (reference sequence). V was clipped by 5 bases and J by 5 bases; unmatched bases: 19. CDR3 nucleotides: TGTGCCAGCAGCCAATCTCCGGGACAGGGGAAAAGGGTTGGAGATACGCAGTATTTT. This codes for CASSQSPGQGKRVGDTQYF. The complete variable domain, with remaining parts taken from reference TRBV7-9 and TRBJ2-3, reads DTGVSQNPRHKITKRGQNVTFRCDPISEHNRLYWYRQTLGQGPEFLTYFQNEAQLEKSRLLSDRFSAERPKGSFSTLEIQRTEQGDSAMYLCASSQSPGQGKRVGDTQYFGPGTRLTVL.

This chain joins TRBV5-1 and TRBJ1-1; D is possibly TRBD1 (6 bases). This CDR3 spans 15 amino acids. Looked up from germline, CDR1 is SGHRS and CDR2 is YFSETQ. The germline V and J ends were trimmed by 4 bases and 3 bases, with 16 bases remaining between them. The CDR3 nucleotides read TGCGCCAGCAGCCCGACACAGGGTTGGGACACTGAAGCTTTCTTT. It codes for CASSPTQGWDTEAFF.

The chain employs TRBV4-1 and TRBJ1-5, with TRBD1 as a possible D gene (5 bases). Per germline, CDR1 MGHRA and CDR2 YSYEKL. This CDR3 is built from 15 residues. Trimming shortened V by 4 bases and J by 1 base, and 11 bases separated the two germline ends. This CDR3 is CASSPRRGSNQPQHF. CDR3 in DNA: TGCGCCAGCAGCCCCAGAAGGGGCAGCAATCAGCCCCAGCATTTT.

V gene TRBV10-3 combines with J gene TRBJ2-1; 10 bases align to TRBD1. The J segment lost 5 bases and the V segment lost 10 bases, leaving 8 bases of the junction unmatched. From germline, CDR1 is ENHRY and CDR2 SYGVKD. The CDR3 covers 14 residues. Written as DNA, the CDR3 is TGTGCCACCCGGGGACAGGGGTATCACAATGAGCAGTTCTTC. Amino acids: CATRGQGYHNEQFF.

The chain couples TRBV7-2 to TRBJ2-3; the match to TRBD2 covers 7 bases. Unmatched junction bases numbered 7, after V lost 4 bases and J lost 6 bases. Germline V CDR1 and CDR2: SGHTA, FQGNSA. The CDR3 totals 14 residues. As DNA, the CDR3 is TGTGCCAGCAGCTCTAGGACTAGTCAGGATACGCAGTATTTT. Protein sequence: CASSSRTSQDTQYF.

The rearrangement joins TRBV10-1 to TRBJ2-2; 11 nucleotides align to TRBD2. Germline CDR1 reads WNHNN; CDR2 reads SYGVQD (reference sequence). The CDR3 runs 16 residues. Trimming took 5 bases from V and 6 from J; bases not matched to a gene: 8. CDR3 nucleotide sequence: TGCGCCAGCAGTACCGGACTAGCGGGCCCGGCCGGGGAGCTGTTTTTT. Its protein is CASSTGLAGPAGELFF.

The rearrangement joins TRBV5-5 to TRBJ2-7; the match to TRBD2 covers 12 bases. The CDR3 is 15 amino acids. Trimming cost V 6 bases and J 4 bases; bases outside gene matches: 8. Germline assignment: CDR1 SGHKS and CDR2 YYEKEE (reference sequence). The CDR3 nucleotides are TGTGCCAGCATCGCCCTAGCGGGAGGGTCGTACGAGCAGTACTTC. Residues: CASIALAGGSYEQYF.

The chain carries TRBV19 and TRBJ2-2, with 7 positions matching TRBD1. This CDR3 contains 16 residues. J was trimmed by 6 bases and V by 4 bases; bases with no gene match: 11. The germline V gene encodes CDR1 LNHDA and CDR2 SQIVND (reference sequence). In nucleotides, the CDR3 is TGTGCCAGTAGTACGCGGACAGGATGGAGCGCCGGGGAGCTGTTTTTT. Protein product: CASSTRTGWSAGELFF.

In its sample, this clone was seen a few times. This chain joins TRBV6-2 or TRBV6-3 and TRBJ1-5; D gene uncertain. This CDR3 is 18 amino acids long. With 0 bases removed from V and 1 base from J, the gap between germline ends came to 16 bases. CDR1 and CDR2 (germline): MNHEY, SVGEGT. The CDR3 protein is CASSYSTRGGRSNQPQHF. The CDR3, as DNA: TGTGCCAGCAGTTACTCGACCCGGGGTGGGAGAAGCAATCAGCCCCAGCATTTT.

The chain recombines TRBV29-1 with TRBJ1-2; 10 positions match TRBD1. J gave up 2 bases and V 5 bases, and 11 bases lay outside the gene matches. Germline values: CDR1 SQVTM, CDR2 ANQGSEA. The CDR3 runs to 16 residues. DNA for the CDR3: TGCAGCGTTTGGACGGGACAGGGGCCGAAGAACTATGGCTACACCTTC. Translation gives CSVWTGQGPKNYGYTF. The variable domain in full, completed from reference TRBV29-1 and TRBJ1-2, reads SAVISQKPSRDICQRGTSLTIQCQVDSQVTMMFWYRQQPGQSLTLIATANQGSEATYESGFVIDKFPISRPNLTFSTLTVSNMSPEDSSIYLCSVWTGQGPKNYGYTFGSGTRLTVV.

CDR3 sequence reads: CASSLFGGQYNEQFF. The CDR3 DNA sequence: TGTGCCAGCAGTTTATTCGGGGGGCAATACAATGAGCAGTTCTTC. The J gene is TRBJ2-1, the V gene TRBV27; D perhaps matches TRBD2 (7 bases). Germline V lookup: CDR1 MNHEY, CDR2 SMNVEV (reference sequence). V shed 1 base and J shed 4 bases, with 11 bases lying between them. This CDR3 is built from 15 residues.

The CDR3 loop reads CASRAMTGNPGANVLTF. The CDR3 DNA sequence: TGTGCCAGCAGGGCCATGACAGGGAACCCTGGGGCCAACGTCCTGACTTTC. The J gene is TRBJ2-6, the V gene TRBV28; 7 positions match TRBD1. V gave up 6 bases and J gave up 2 bases; unmatched junction bases: 10. The length of the CDR3 is 17 residues. Germline lookup yields CDR1 MDHEN and CDR2 SYDVKM. Supplemented by reference TRBV28 and TRBJ2-6, the full variable domain reads DVKVTQSSRYLVKRTGEKVFLECVQDMDHENMFWYRQDPGLGLRLIYFSYDVKMKEKGDIPEGYSVSREKKERFSLILESASTNQTSMYLCASRAMTGNPGANVLTFGAGSRLTVL.

The genes are TRBV4-1 and TRBJ2-7; 7 bases match TRBD1. The CDR3 is made up of 13 amino acids. Germline values: CDR1 MGHRA, CDR2 YSYEKL. V was pared by 6 bases and J by 2 bases, with 4 bases of the junction left unmatched. CDR3 residues: CASSGTGAYEQYF. The CDR3 coding sequence is TGCGCCAGCAGTGGTACAGGGGCCTACGAGCAGTACTTC.

This clone was counted a few times. The same CDR3 also results from other DNA sequences found in this sample. The chain joins TRBV7-3 to TRBJ1-2, with 8 bases lining up with TRBD1. CDR3 length equals 13 residues. V was clipped by 3 bases and J by 3 bases; unmatched bases: 0. Germline CDR1 SGHTA, CDR2 FQGTGA. Here the CDR3 reads CASSLTGDYGYTF. The DNA of the CDR3 is TGTGCCAGCAGCTTGACAGGGGACTATGGCTACACCTTC.